Shown below are 9 T cell receptor beta chains from a single sample sequenced in a study of tumor and adjacent non-tumor tissue in lung cancer. The template was RNA from unsorted bulk tissue. A modified ARM-PCR protocol with three rounds of nested PCR amplified TCRbeta. TCRdb analysed the multiplex PCR reads with MiXCR anew, one entry per CDR3 protein. The sample holds 130,000 or so distinct CDR3 sequences, 66% seen once. Material for sequencing was lung tumor tissue. The receptors come from a man under 40 with non-small cell lung cancer.

On this clonotype: This could be a read error, since a much larger clone is one nucleotide away. V gene TRBV6-5 combines with J gene TRBJ2-3; D gene uncertain. The CDR3 loop spans 13 amino acids. Between the trimmed V and J ends, which lost 7 bases and 2 bases, there was a span of 10 bases. Germline V gene data show CDR1 as MNHEY and CDR2 as SVGAGI. CDR3 region: CASTEANTDTQYF. In DNA, the CDR3 is TGTGCCAGCACTGAGGCTAACACAGATACGCAGTATTTT.

The chain combines TRBV14 with TRBJ2-5, with 8 bases lining up with TRBD2. The junction had 10 bases not matched to a gene; V was cut back by 5 bases and J by 5 bases. This CDR3 region has 15 residues. Looked up from germline, CDR1 is SGHDN and CDR2 is FVKESK. The CDR3 sequence is CASSSWTSWRETQYF. The CDR3 bases are TGTGCCAGCAGCTCCTGGACTAGCTGGAGGGAGACCCAGTACTTC.

This clonotype was seen a single time. This may come from a read error, since a much larger clone is one base off. This CDR3 is missing its conserved last phenylalanine or tryptophan, likely due to a read error. The gene calls are TRBV12-3 or TRBV12-4 and TRBJ1-6; D possibly corresponds to TRBD1 (5 bases). V lost 5 bases and J lost 0, with 14 bases in between. The CDR3 runs to 17 residues. CDR3 protein: CASSLGASRSYNSPLHY. The CDR3 DNA follows: TGTGCCAGCAGTCTTGGGGCATCCCGCTCCTATAATTCACCCCTCCACTAT.

J is TRBJ2-3 and V is TRBV11-2, with a tentative D call TRBD2 (5 bases). Germline values: CDR1 SGHAT, CDR2 FQNNGV. Between the trimmed V and J ends, which lost 10 bases and 2 bases, there was a span of 22 bases. The CDR3 length is 16 residues. The CDR3 coding sequence is TGTGCCAACAACTTAGCCGTCGGGGTTGTCACAGATACGCAGTATTTT. It yields the protein CANNLAVGVVTDTQYF.

About this clonotype: A read error may be the cause here, since a much bigger clone is one base away. V and J are TRBV20-1 and TRBJ2-2, with D perhaps TRBD2 (6 bases). Per the germline V gene, CDR1 is DFQATT and CDR2 is SNEGSKA (reference sequence). This CDR3 is 14 amino acids long. The ends were cut back, 5 bases at V and 5 bases at J, with 15 bases in the middle. The DNA for the CDR3 is TGCAGTGCTCCAACTAGCTGGAGTACCGGGGAGCTGTTTTTT. Its translation is CSAPTSWSTGELFF.

With regard to this clonotype: This may be a read error: a much more frequent sequence differs by one nucleotide. V gene TRBV29-1 combines with J gene TRBJ1-3; D gene ambiguous. Germline CDR1 and CDR2: SQVTM and ANQGSEA. Trimming removed 4 bases from V and 1 base from J, with 8 bases in between. The CDR3 consists of 13 residues. The CDR3 DNA reads as TGCAGCGTTGGGCTCAAATCTGGAAACACCATATATTTT. It translates to CSVGLKSGNTIYF.

This clonotype has only one observation. One junction end disagrees with the germline gene, perhaps due to a read error. The chain carries TRBV6-2 or TRBV6-3 and TRBJ2-5, with 7 bases identical to TRBD1. Germline values: CDR1 MNHEY, CDR2 SVGEGT. The CDR3 contains 16 residues. CDR3 coding DNA: TGTGCCAGTAGTTGCGAAACAGGGGTATCCCAAGAGACCCAGTACTTC. It is translated as CASSCETGVSQETQYF.

This clonotype came up many times. The chain links TRBV12-3 or TRBV12-4 to TRBJ1-1; no definite D call. There are 13 residues in the CDR3. V lost 7 bases to trimming and J lost 1 base, with 10 bases between them. Here the CDR3 DNA reads TGTGCCAGCATCGACACAGCGAACACTGAAGCTTTCTTT. Its translation: CASIDTANTEAFF.

This chain connects TRBV6-2 or TRBV6-3 to TRBJ2-5; 7 bases match TRBD2. The CDR3 has 14 amino acids. Germline values: CDR1 MNHEY, CDR2 SVGEGT. With 6 bases clipped from V and 2 bases from J, the junction kept 6 bases outside the gene matches. The CDR3 DNA follows: TGTGCCAGCAGATGCGGGGGAAGGCAAGAGACCCAGTACTTC. It yields the protein CASRCGGRQETQYF.